The 3 T cell receptor beta chains listed next were all sequenced from one sample in a study of cytomegalovirus exposure and HLA in healthy donors. The PCR contained 60 Vbeta and 13 Jbeta primers. Assay: immunoSEQ multiplex PCR; the TCRdb copy retains only in-frame clones and omits some. The sample yields about 170,000 clones, approximately 79% seen once. The sequenced sample consisted of PBMCs. These receptor sequences come from a man aged 35 to 55 in good health and CMV-seropositive.

The chain is built from TRBV2 and TRBJ1-4, with a tentative D call TRBD1 (6 bases). CDR1 and CDR2 from the germline V gene are SNHLY and FYNNEI. V was trimmed by 4 bases and J by 3 bases, leaving 12 bases between them. CDR3 length equals 15 residues. CDR3 nucleotide sequence: TGTGCCAGCAGTGGCGGACAGATCTCTAATGAAAAACTGTTTTTT. Amino acids: CASSGGQISNEKLFF.

V gene TRBV19 combines with J gene TRBJ2-3; 15 bases fit TRBD2. Germline trimming cut 1 base from V and 3 bases from J; bases unmatched to any gene: 8. This CDR3 has 19 amino acids. CDR1 LNHDA and CDR2 SQIVND come from the germline V gene (reference sequence). DNA for the CDR3: TGTGCCAGTAGTATAGTGGGACTAGCGGGGGGACTTGTAACAGATACGCAGTATTTT. Residues: CASSIVGLAGGLVTDTQYF.

The chain recombines TRBV5-5 with TRBJ1-1, with 7 bases fitting TRBD1. Trimming at V came to 3 bases and at J to 0 bases, leaving 11 bases not matched to a gene. Germline V gene lookup returns CDR1 SGHKS and CDR2 YYEKEE (reference sequence). CDR3 size: 17 residues. CDR3 loop: CASSYVTGVWMNTEAFF. The CDR3 DNA reads TGTGCCAGCAGCTATGTAACAGGGGTCTGGATGAACACTGAAGCTTTCTTT.